A selection of T cell receptor beta chains follows, all from one sample in a study of T cell changes during pregnancy in multiple sclerosis. The method was immunoSEQ multiplex PCR; TCRdb's version includes in-frame clones alone and lacks a portion of them. The sample records about 66,000 clones, about 91% being singletons. Sequenced here: CD8+ T cells from peripheral blood mononuclear cells, sampled before pregnancy. The source is a female donor with multiple sclerosis, enrolled in a pregnancy study. CDR3s include the opening cysteine and the closing phenylalanine or tryptophan. A D gene is named only where the DNA matches it firmly. Size is stated for part of the rows, as once, few or many counts, or as a class when the clone is expanded.

>TRBJ1-1|NA|NA|TRBV2
CASKGRAGDSLNTEAFF
TGTGCCAGCAAGGGCCGGGCAGGGGATTCCTTGAACACTGAAGCTTTCTTT
>TRBJ2-5|NA|TRBD2|TRBV10-2
CASSEREGQETQYF
TGCGCCAGCAGTGAGAGGGAGGGACAAGAGACCCAGTACTTC
>TRBJ2-3|NA|NA|TRBV4-1
CASSQDLEVSTDTQYF
TGCGCCAGCAGCCAAGATCTTGAGGTGAGCACAGATACGCAGTATTTT
>TRBJ2-2|NA|TRBD2|TRBV15
CATSRDRLAGGTGELFF
TGTGCCACCAGCAGAGACCGACTAGCGGGGGGGACCGGGGAGCTGTTTTTT
>TRBJ1-1|NA|NA|TRBV9
CASSVVNGASTEAFF
TGTGCCAGCAGCGTAGTAAATGGGGCGAGCACTGAAGCTTTCTTT
>TRBJ2-6|NA|TRBD1|TRBV5-1
CASSFGQVRPSGANVLTF
TGCGCCAGCAGCTTCGGACAGGTCCGCCCCTCTGGGGCCAACGTCCTGACTTTC
>TRBJ2-1|NA|NA|TRBV7-3
CASSSEGEQFF
TGTGCCAGCAGCTCCGAGGGTGAGCAGTTCTTC
>TRBJ2-5|NA|NA|TRBV5-5
CASSLVWGGRRETQYF
TGTGCCAGCAGCTTGGTGTGGGGGGGCCGAAGAGAGACCCAGTACTTC
>TRBJ1-1|NA|TRBD1|TRBV6-1
CASKGTGPEAFF
TGTGCCAGCAAGGGGACAGGGCCTGAAGCTTTCTTT
>TRBJ2-3|NA|TRBD2|TRBV11-2
CASSLGLGTDTQYF
TGTGCCAGCAGCTTGGGACTAGGGACAGATACGCAGTATTTT
>TRBJ1-2|NA|TRBD1|TRBV9
CASSVTPDKDRAGYTF
TGTGCCAGCAGCGTGACACCAGACAAGGACAGGGCTGGCTACACCTTC
>TRBJ2-7|NA|NA|TRBV11-1
CASSFVRNYEQYF
TGTGCCAGCAGCTTCGTCAGGAACTACGAGCAGTACTTC
>TRBJ2-1|NA|TRBD2|TRBV27
CASSLWASGGSYNEQFF
TGTGCCAGCAGTTTATGGGCTAGCGGGGGCTCCTACAATGAGCAGTTCTTC
>TRBJ2-1|NA|TRBD2|TRBV2
CASSDPLAGGPNEQFF
TGTGCCAGCAGTGACCCCCTAGCGGGGGGTCCTAATGAGCAGTTCTTC
>TRBJ1-1|few|TRBD1|TRBV19
CASSMTGSHTEAFF
TGTGCCAGTAGTATGACAGGGTCCCACACTGAAGCTTTCTTT
>TRBJ2-5|NA|TRBD2|TRBV19
CASSIGNERGGKETQYF
TGTGCCAGTAGTATAGGTAACGAGCGGGGGGGTAAGGAGACCCAGTACTTC
>TRBJ2-2|NA|TRBD1|TRBV5-1
CASSPGTGRSWFSTGELFF
TGCGCCAGCAGCCCCGGGACAGGGAGGAGTTGGTTCAGCACCGGGGAGCTGTTTTTT
>TRBJ2-2|NA|NA|TRBV27
CASSPLRSHGELFF
TGTGCCAGCAGTCCGCTGAGAAGTCACGGGGAGCTGTTTTTT
>TRBJ1-2|NA|TRBD1|TRBV15
CATSMGQGAGGYTF
TGTGCCACCAGCATGGGACAGGGGGCGGGTGGCTACACCTTC
>TRBJ2-5|few|TRBD1|TRBV13
CASSLTGTGFETQYF
TGTGCCAGCAGCTTAACCGGGACAGGGTTCGAGACCCAGTACTTC
>TRBJ2-7|NA|TRBD2|TRBV19
CASSITGGYEQYF
TGTGCCAGTAGTATCACGGGGGGGTACGAGCAGTACTTC
>TRBJ1-1|NA|TRBD1|TRBV29-1
CSAGQGDYTEAFF
TGCAGCGCCGGACAGGGGGATTACACTGAAGCTTTCTTT
>TRBJ1-1|NA|NA|TRBV29-1
CSASGQPTGYTEAFF
TGCAGCGCATCCGGACAGCCAACCGGGTACACTGAAGCTTTCTTT
>TRBJ1-1|NA|TRBD1|TRBV15
CATSRDRGMNTEAFF
TGTGCCACCAGCAGGGACAGGGGTATGAACACTGAAGCTTTCTTT
>TRBJ2-3|NA|TRBD1|TRBV28
CASRSAGGAITDTQYF
TGTGCCAGCAGGTCAGCAGGGGGCGCGATAACAGATACGCAGTATTTT
>TRBJ1-1|NA|NA|TRBV7-9
CASSLTSLDTEAFF
TGTGCCAGCAGCTTAACGTCCCTAGACACTGAAGCTTTCTTT
>TRBJ2-1|NA|NA|TRBV4-1
CASSQERQVKFF
TGCGCCAGCAGCCAAGAACGGCAGGTGAAGTTCTTC
>TRBJ2-1|NA|TRBD2|TRBV11-3
CASSGPGTSGEYSINEQFF
TGTGCCAGCAGCGGTCCCGGGACTAGCGGGGAGTACTCTATTAATGAGCAGTTCTTC
>TRBJ1-2|NA|TRBD1|TRBV27
CASTSTGRDGYTF
TGTGCCAGCACCTCGACAGGGCGGGATGGCTACACCTTC
>TRBJ2-3|NA|NA|TRBV11-3
CASTPSLSSRSPDTQYF
TGTGCCAGCACCCCATCGCTTTCCTCTAGATCCCCAGATACGCAGTATTTT
>TRBJ1-5|NA|NA|TRBV6-6
CASTKTISNQPQHF
TGTGCCAGCACCAAAACAATCAGCAATCAGCCCCAGCATTTT
>TRBJ2-1|NA|TRBD2|TRBV9
CASSSSGGTNEQFF
TGTGCCAGCAGCTCAAGCGGGGGTACGAATGAGCAGTTCTTC
>TRBJ2-7|once|TRBD2|TRBV6-5
CASAGGSGGPREQYF
TGTGCCAGCGCGGGGGGGAGCGGGGGGCCTCGAGAGCAGTACTTC
>TRBJ2-3|NA|NA|TRBV30
CAWSVLATDTQYF
TGTGCCTGGAGTGTACTAGCTACAGATACGCAGTATTTT
>TRBJ2-6|NA|NA|TRBV5-4
CASSRRQAIYSGANVLTF
TGTGCCAGCAGCCGCCGGCAGGCCATATACTCTGGGGCCAACGTCCTGACTTTC
>TRBJ2-5|NA|TRBD1|TRBV2
CVGRDRGQETQYF
TGCGTGGGCCGGGACAGGGGCCAAGAGACCCAGTACTTC
>TRBJ2-7|NA|NA|TRBV19
CASSPGSSYEQYF
TGTGCCAGTAGTCCCGGTAGCTCCTACGAGCAGTACTTC
>TRBJ2-5|NA|NA|TRBV5-4
CASTQRTGRDQETQYF
TGTGCCAGCACCCAGAGGACAGGGAGGGACCAAGAGACCCAGTACTTC
>TRBJ1-3|once|NA|TRBV27
CASSSNRDGYTIYF
TGTGCCAGCAGTTCAAACAGGGATGGATACACCATATATTTT
>TRBJ2-3|NA|NA|TRBV19
CASRGPDTQYF
TGTGCCAGTCGTGGGCCAGATACGCAGTATTTT
>TRBJ1-1|NA|TRBD1|TRBV6-1
CASSVIPGQGDTEAFF
TGTGCCAGCAGTGTAATACCGGGACAGGGAGACACTGAAGCTTTCTTT
>TRBJ2-1|NA|NA|TRBV27
CASSYREEQFF
TGTGCCAGCAGTTACCGGGAAGAGCAGTTCTTC
>TRBJ1-5|NA|NA|TRBV5-1
CASSTESNQPQHF
TGCGCCAGCAGCACAGAAAGCAATCAGCCCCAGCATTTT
>TRBJ1-1|NA|NA|TRBV19
CASSPPGHDLNTEAFF
TGTGCCAGTAGTCCTCCGGGACATGACTTGAACACTGAAGCTTTCTTT
>TRBJ2-3|NA|NA|TRBV6-4
CASSALAGASDAQYF
TGTGCCAGCAGTGCCCTGGCGGGGGCGTCCGATGCGCAGTATTTT
>TRBJ2-7|NA|NA|TRBV7-6
CASSLGTGYYEQYF
TGTGCCAGCAGCTTAGGTACAGGGTACTACGAGCAGTACTTC
>TRBJ2-1|NA|TRBD2|TRBV6-1
CASSEIAGGLNEQFF
TGTGCCAGCAGTGAGATAGCGGGGGGCCTAAATGAGCAGTTCTTC
>TRBJ1-2|NA|NA|TRBV13
CASSATDQGRDYGYTF
TGTGCCAGCAGCGCGACGGATCAGGGAAGGGACTATGGCTACACCTTC
>TRBJ2-1|NA|TRBD2|TRBV2
CASSEERGGEEQFF
TGTGCCAGCAGTGAGGAGCGGGGGGGGGAGGAGCAGTTCTTC
>TRBJ2-1|NA|TRBD2|TRBV5-6
CASSWGAGDSYNEQFF
TGTGCCAGCAGCTGGGGAGCGGGGGACTCCTACAATGAGCAGTTCTTC
>TRBJ2-1|NA|NA|TRBV9
CASSEGDLNEQFF
TGTGCCAGCAGCGAGGGGGACCTCAATGAGCAGTTCTTC
>TRBJ1-5|NA|NA|TRBV4-1
CASRKEEGGSNQPQHF
TGCGCCAGCAGGAAGGAGGAGGGTGGGAGCAATCAGCCCCAGCATTTT